The T cell receptor beta chain under discussion was sequenced for a study of blood T cell repertoires in COVID-19. Profiling relied on immunoSEQ multiplex PCR, and the TCRdb table lists in-frame clones only, not all of them. The data show around 150,000 clones, 80% to 90% seen once. Deletions cut 0 bases from V and 6 bases from J, with 8 bases between. CDR3 length equals 13 residues. Germline lookup yields CDR1 LGHDT and CDR2 YNNKEL (reference sequence). The sequencing sample was made of PBMCs or T cells enriched from blood (not recorded which). This TCR was recovered from a woman aged 50 to 65 with acute COVID-19. J is TRBJ2-5 and V is TRBV3-1 (or the pseudogene TRBV3-2); D perhaps matches TRBD1 (6 bases). The CDR3 nucleotides are TGTGCCAGCAGCCAAGACAGGGGACAGACCCAGTACTTC. Translating it yields CASSQDRGQTQYF.